This TCR beta chain was profiled in a study of T cell responses to AZD1222 COVID-19 vaccine. Turning to the study itself: Researchers grouped second doses given at about 4 or about 12 weeks into one pool. Findings and caveats of the study: Donors were chiefly white British, with a greater number of females, and clonal diversity was perhaps underestimated. Among spike-specific TCRs, nearly half reportedly target unmutated variant regions.

Sequenced by immunoSEQ multiplex PCR; TCRdb stores in-frame clones only, minus some. The table records 110,000 to 150,000 clones, 85% to 90% of them present only once. Comments on this clone: No antigen is known for it.

V dropped 3 bases and J dropped 1 base, with 15 bases sitting between them. CDR1 is KGHSH and CDR2 is LQKENI in the germline V gene. The CDR3 runs to 16 residues. The TCR was taken from an adult in good health. The material was peripheral blood, obtained on day 0 of AZD1222 vaccination. The gene calls are TRBV18 and TRBJ1-1; D is perhaps TRBD1 (5 bases). The CDR3 bases are TGTGCCAGCTCACCGGCCCCCAACAGGCCGAACACTGAAGCTTTCTTT. It specifies CASSPAPNRPNTEAFF.